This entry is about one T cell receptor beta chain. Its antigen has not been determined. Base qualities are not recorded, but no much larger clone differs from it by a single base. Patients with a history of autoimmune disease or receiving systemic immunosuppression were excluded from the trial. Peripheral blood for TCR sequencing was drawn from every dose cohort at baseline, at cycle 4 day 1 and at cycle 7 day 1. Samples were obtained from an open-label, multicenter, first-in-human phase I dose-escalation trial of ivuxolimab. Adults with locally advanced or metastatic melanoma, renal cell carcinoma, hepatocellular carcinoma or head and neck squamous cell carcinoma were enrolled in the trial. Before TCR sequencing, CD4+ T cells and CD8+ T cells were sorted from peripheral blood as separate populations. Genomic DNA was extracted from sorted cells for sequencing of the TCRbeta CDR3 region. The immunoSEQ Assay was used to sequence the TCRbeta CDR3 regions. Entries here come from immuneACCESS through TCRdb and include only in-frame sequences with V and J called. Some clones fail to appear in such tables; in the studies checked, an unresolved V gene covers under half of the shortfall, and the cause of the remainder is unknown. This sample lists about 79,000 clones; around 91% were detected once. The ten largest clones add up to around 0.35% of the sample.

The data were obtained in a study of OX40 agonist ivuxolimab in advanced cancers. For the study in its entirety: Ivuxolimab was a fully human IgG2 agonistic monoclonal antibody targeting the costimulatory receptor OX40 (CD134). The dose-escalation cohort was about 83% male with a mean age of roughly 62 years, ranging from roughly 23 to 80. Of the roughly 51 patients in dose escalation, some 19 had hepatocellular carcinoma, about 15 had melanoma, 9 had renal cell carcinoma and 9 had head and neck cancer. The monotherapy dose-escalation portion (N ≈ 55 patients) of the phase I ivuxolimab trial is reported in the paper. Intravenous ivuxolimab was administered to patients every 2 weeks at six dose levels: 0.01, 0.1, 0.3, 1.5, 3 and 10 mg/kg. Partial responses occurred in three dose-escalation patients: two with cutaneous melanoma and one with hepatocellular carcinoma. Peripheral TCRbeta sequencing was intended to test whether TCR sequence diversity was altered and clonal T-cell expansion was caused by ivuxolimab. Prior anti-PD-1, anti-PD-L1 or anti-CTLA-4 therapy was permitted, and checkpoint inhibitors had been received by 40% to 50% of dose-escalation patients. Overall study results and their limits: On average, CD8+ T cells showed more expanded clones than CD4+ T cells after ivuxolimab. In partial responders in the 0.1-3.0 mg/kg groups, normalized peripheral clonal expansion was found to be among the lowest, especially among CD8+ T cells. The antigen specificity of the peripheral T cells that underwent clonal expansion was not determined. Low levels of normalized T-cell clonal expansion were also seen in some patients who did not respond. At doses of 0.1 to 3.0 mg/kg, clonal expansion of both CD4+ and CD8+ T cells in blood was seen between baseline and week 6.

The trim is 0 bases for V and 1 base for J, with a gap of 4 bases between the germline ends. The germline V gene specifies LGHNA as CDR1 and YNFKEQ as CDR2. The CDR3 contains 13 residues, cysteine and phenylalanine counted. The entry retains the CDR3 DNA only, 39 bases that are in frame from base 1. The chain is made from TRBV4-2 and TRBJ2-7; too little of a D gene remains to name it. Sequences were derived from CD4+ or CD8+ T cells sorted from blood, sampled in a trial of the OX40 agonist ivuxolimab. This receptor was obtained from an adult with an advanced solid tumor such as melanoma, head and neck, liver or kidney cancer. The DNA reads TGTGCCAGCAGCCAAGACAGGTCCTACGAGCAGTACTTC. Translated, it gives CASSQDRSYEQYF.